One and the same sample provided the 4 T cell receptor beta chains below, sequenced in a study of blood T cell repertoires in COVID-19. TCRdb's table, derived via immunoSEQ multiplex PCR, lists solely in-frame clones and lacks some. In the table there are a few hundred thousand clones, 85% to 90% of which are singletons. Sequencing was done on a sample of peripheral blood. Receptors were obtained from a man aged 45-65 years with acute or convalescent COVID-19.

The DNA for the CDR3 is TGTGCCAGCAGCTCAGGCTACCGCACCTACGAGCAGTACTTC. Its protein is CASSSGYRTYEQYF. The rearrangement joins TRBV5-4 to TRBJ2-7; D gene ambiguous. V was pared by 3 bases and J by 2 bases, with 12 bases between. CDR1 and CDR2 from the germline V gene are SGHNT and YYREEE (reference sequence). There are 14 residues in the CDR3.

This clone was found once. The rearrangement uses TRBV7-8 and TRBJ1-1; D gene ambiguous. Germline lookup yields CDR1 SGHVS and CDR2 FQNEAQ. V was shortened by 5 bases and J by 4 bases, with 17 bases between the two germline ends. This CDR3 region has 15 residues. The CDR3 DNA follows: TGTGCCAGCAGCCTTACTCGTGAGCGTTCCACTGAAGCTTTCTTT. As protein: CASSLTRERSTEAFF. Full variable domain (remainder filled in from reference TRBV7-8 and TRBJ1-1): GAGVSQSPRYKVAKRGQDVALRCDPISGHVSLFWYQQALGQGPEFLTYFQNEAQLDKSGLPSDRFFAERPEGSVSTLKIQRTQQEDSAVYLCASSLTRERSTEAFFGQGTRLTVV.

V and J are TRBV10-3 and TRBJ2-7; 10 bases line up with TRBD2. Trimming removed 9 bases from V and 2 bases from J; junction bases left unmatched: 7. Germline V CDR1 and CDR2: ENHRY, SYGVKD. The CDR3 runs to 14 residues. The DNA of the CDR3 is TGTGCCATGGGAACTAGCGGGGATACCTACGAGCAGTACTTC. It yields the protein CAMGTSGDTYEQYF.

The chain links TRBV2 to TRBJ1-5; 10 positions agree with TRBD1. Germline V lookup: CDR1 SNHLY, CDR2 FYNNEI. The CDR3 has 14 residues. The ends lost 7 bases at V and 5 bases at J; junction bases unmatched: 5. The CDR3 sequence: CASKGQGVDQPQHF. In DNA, the CDR3 is TGTGCCAGCAAAGGACAGGGGGTGGATCAGCCCCAGCATTTT.